A selection of T cell receptor beta chains follows, all from one sample in a study of T cells in Graves' hyperthyroidism and ophthalmopathy. In TCRdb, the multiplex PCR reads were re-called with MiXCR into one record per CDR3 protein. The sample includes some 560,000 distinct CDR3 sequences, about 15% of them seen just once. The sample comprised blood. Receptors were obtained from a woman between 40 and 50 years old with Graves' hyperthyroidism. Both conserved end residues are part of each CDR3. The D gene is left open where the match is weak. Clone size is shown for a subset of rows, as once, few, many or a class of expanded clone.

V gene,clone size,D gene,J gene,CDR3 DNA,CDR3 protein
TRBV20-1,many,-,TRBJ2-7,TGCAGTGCTAGTCCGGACTTGGAGCCTCTTTGGGGGGAGCAGTACTTC,CSASPDLEPLWGEQYF
TRBV18,many,-,TRBJ2-7,TGTGCCAGCTCACCTCAGAGAATCTACGAGCAGTACTTC,CASSPQRIYEQYF
TRBV5-5,many,-,TRBJ1-5,TGTGCCAGCAGTCGCGGACGGGGCTCATTAAATCAGCCCCAGCATTTT,CASSRGRGSLNQPQHF
TRBV6-1,many,-,TRBJ2-7,TGTGCCAGCACCCAGGGGCCTACCTACGAGCAGTACTTC,CASTQGPTYEQYF
TRBV19,-,TRBD2,TRBJ2-1,TGTGCCAGTAGTAGAATAGCGGGATCTTGGCTCAATGAGCAGTTCTTC,CASSRIAGSWLNEQFF
TRBV4-1,-,TRBD1,TRBJ2-5,TGCGCCAGCAGCCAAGCAGGACAGGGAGGCGAGACCCAGTACTTC,CASSQAGQGGETQYF
TRBV20-1,-,-,TRBJ2-5,TGCAGTACTGAAAGGGAGGCACAGACGGCTCGCGAGACCCAGTACTTC,CSTEREAQTARETQYF
TRBV7-8,many,TRBD1,TRBJ1-5,TGTGCCAGCAGCTTAGCGGCGTCGGGACAGGGGTTCGGGCAGCCCCAGCATTTT,CASSLAASGQGFGQPQHF
TRBV6-6,-,-,TRBJ1-3,TGTGCCAGCAGTTACTCGAAGGACACCATATATTTT,CASSYSKDTIYF
TRBV15,-,-,TRBJ1-5,TGTGCCACCAGCAGAGATAGCCTTGGCAATCAGCCCCAGCATTTT,CATSRDSLGNQPQHF
TRBV20-1,once,-,TRBJ1-5,TGCAGTGCTAGAGAGAGAGATCAGCCCCAGCATTTT,CSARERDQPQHF
TRBV20-1,many,-,TRBJ2-1,TGCAGTGCTAGCCAGGAGATCTACAATGAGCAGTTCTTC,CSASQEIYNEQFF
TRBV7-2,many,-,TRBJ2-1,TGTGCCAGCAGCTCCCCCTACAATGAGCAGTTCTTC,CASSSPYNEQFF
TRBV12-3/TRBV12-4,-,-,TRBJ2-3,TGTGCCAGCAGCTCACAGGATAATCAGCCCCAGTATTTT,CASSSQDNQPQYF
TRBV6-1,-,TRBD1,TRBJ1-5,TGTGCCAGCAGTCCAATTATTACAGGGGGAGATCAGCCCCAGCATTTT,CASSPIITGGDQPQHF
TRBV10-2,-,-,TRBJ2-1,TGCGCCAGCAGTAAGGGATTGTACAATGAGCAGTTCTTC,CASSKGLYNEQFF
TRBV12-3/TRBV12-4,many,-,TRBJ2-3,TGTGCCAGCAGTGGAGCAGGGAGTAGGGATACGCAGTATTTT,CASSGAGSRDTQYF